The next 29 T cell receptor beta chains were all read from a single sample in a study of T cells and Merkel cell carcinoma outcomes (TCRdb year 2020). The protocol used for the library was the immunoSEQ multiplex PCR assay. TCRdb took over this immuneACCESS table, retaining in-frame rearrangements with V and J assigned. Such tables are incomplete; in checked studies, under half of the missing clones stem from an unresolved V gene, and the remainder is unexplained. This sample holds roughly 14,000 clones; over 70% were observed only once. Jointly, the top ten make up approximately 8% of the sample. Sample: tumor tissue from Merkel cell carcinoma. Source of these receptors: a human donor with Merkel cell carcinoma.

The chain is built from TRBV7-9 and TRBJ2-2; D is unresolved. The V gene lost 3 bases and the J gene lost 6 bases, with 5 bases spanning the gap. The germline CDR1 and CDR2 sequences are SEHNR and FQNEAQ (reference sequence). The CDR3 contains 12 residues. The CDR3, as DNA: TGTGCCAGCAGCTTCCGTCCCGGGGAGCTGTTTTTT. As protein: CASSFRPGELFF.

This chain uses TRBV5-1 with TRBJ1-1; 8 bases match TRBD1. From germline, CDR1 is SGHRS and CDR2 YFSETQ. The CDR3 spans 14 residues. Unmatched junction bases numbered 7, after V lost 4 bases and J lost 5 bases. The CDR3 DNA sequence: TGCGCCAGCAGCAGCGGGACAGGTGGGACTGAAGCTTTCTTT. Its protein is CASSSGTGGTEAFF.

This clone ranks as medium-sized. V is TRBV28 and J is TRBJ1-2; TRBD1 might be the D (6 bases). The CDR3 has 12 amino acids. V dropped 8 bases and J dropped 7 bases, with 14 bases sitting between them. Germline-derived CDR1 and CDR2 are MDHEN and SYDVKM. CDR3 coding DNA: TGTGCCAGCCATAGACAGGCCCGTGGCTACACCTTC. This translates into CASHRQARGYTF.

This sequence joins TRBV11-2 and TRBJ2-7, with D possibly TRBD2 on 5 matching bases. The CDR3 is 16 amino acids. V was shortened by 4 bases and J by 2 bases, with 18 bases between the two germline ends. Germline lookup yields CDR1 SGHAT and CDR2 FQNNGV. The CDR3, as DNA: TGTGCCAGCAGCTCCCTTACGAGGGCAGTAACCTACGAGCAGTACTTC. It specifies CASSSLTRAVTYEQYF.

This chain connects TRBV11-3 to TRBJ2-5; tentatively, D is TRBD2 (5 bases). V lost 0 bases and J lost 6, with 8 bases in between. The CDR3 is 13 amino acids. The germline gives CDR1 SGHNT, CDR2 YENEEA. In DNA, the CDR3 is TGTGCCAGCAGCTTAGACCCGGGGAAGACCCAGTACTTC. Its protein product is CASSLDPGKTQYF.

The chain uses TRBV28 and TRBJ1-1; maybe TRBD1 (5 bases). The V gene lost 6 bases and the J gene lost 7 bases, with 15 bases spanning the gap. This CDR3 spans 13 amino acids. Germline V gene sequence: CDR1 MDHEN, CDR2 SYDVKM. CDR3 DNA sequence: TGTGCCAGCAGGGGGGAGATGAGTAGTGAAGCTTTCTTT. This encodes CASRGEMSSEAFF.

This chain links TRBV6-6 with TRBJ1-1; TRBD1 agrees at 8 bases. V was clipped by 2 bases and J by 8 bases; unmatched bases: 10. The CDR3 contains 15 residues. Germline V gene sequence: CDR1 MNHNY, CDR2 SVGAGI (reference sequence). The CDR3 bases are TGTGCCAGCAGTTACCACGGGGACAGGATCTCAGAAGCTTTCTTT. Translated, it gives CASSYHGDRISEAFF.

The chain is built from TRBV5-6 and TRBJ1-5, with 9 bases identical to TRBD1. Germline V CDR1 and CDR2: SGHDT, YYEEEE. V dropped 4 bases and J dropped 2; count of bases not matched to a gene: 7. This CDR3 contains 16 residues. The CDR3 is CASSRGTGHGNQPQHF. As DNA, the CDR3 is TGTGCCAGCAGCAGGGGGACAGGGCATGGCAATCAGCCCCAGCATTTT. Based on the CDR3 plus reference TRBV5-6 and TRBJ1-5, the full variable domain is DAGVTQSPTHLIKTRGQQVTLRCSPKSGHDTVSWYQQALGQGPQFIFQYYEEEERQRGNFPDRFSGHQFPNYSSELNVNALLLGDSALYLCASSRGTGHGNQPQHFGDGTRLSIL.

The CDR3 DNA is TGCGCCAGCAGCGCCCCCTACGACAGACGAAACATGAACACTGAAGCTTTCTTT. Amino acids: CASSAPYDRRNMNTEAFF. V and J are TRBV10-1 and TRBJ1-1; the D gene is possibly TRBD1 (5 bases). There are 18 residues in the CDR3. V lost 6 bases, J lost 0 bases, and 23 bases lay in between. The germline CDR1 and CDR2 sequences are WNHNN and SYGVQD (reference sequence).

The CDR3 coding sequence is TGCAGCGTTGAAGGACTAGCGGGACGTAGCACAGATACGCAGTATTTT. Protein sequence: CSVEGLAGRSTDTQYF. This chain links TRBV29-1 with TRBJ2-3; 11 bases line up with TRBD2. Per germline, CDR1 SQVTM and CDR2 ANQGSEA. The CDR3 is 16 amino acids. The V segment lost 1 base and the J segment 0 bases; nucleotides outside the gene matches: 3.

This clone was found once. The chain recombines TRBV5-6 with TRBJ2-7, with TRBD1 identical over 12 bases. The CDR3 length is 15 residues. The V gene end was trimmed by 4 bases and the J gene end by 5 bases; junction bases not matched to a gene: 7. CDR1 and CDR2 (germline): SGHDT, YYEEEE. CDR3 in DNA: TGTGCCAGCAGCACAGGGACAGGGGGCTTGAACGAGCAGTACTTC. Amino acids: CASSTGTGGLNEQYF.

The rearrangement joins TRBV19 to TRBJ1-3, with 7 bases identical to TRBD1. The V gene's germline CDR1 is LNHDA and CDR2 SQIVND (reference sequence). CDR3 length: 15 amino acids. Unmatched junction bases numbered 13, after V lost 5 bases and J lost 9 bases. CDR3 loop: CASSVRQGIRCTIYF. The CDR3 bases are TGTGCCAGTAGTGTGAGACAGGGTATAAGATGCACCATATATTTT.

Regarding this clone: At one of its ends the junction is not consistent with the germline gene, which may arise from a read error. The chain carries TRBV29-1 and TRBJ1-2; 10 nucleotides line up with TRBD1. CDR3 size: 12 residues. Per the germline V gene, CDR1 is SQVTM and CDR2 is ANQGSEA. As DNA, the CDR3 is TGCAGCGTGGAAGGGGGGACAGGGGATCACACCTTC. It encodes CSVEGGTGDHTF.

V usage is TRBV6-5 and J usage is TRBJ2-6; D may correspond to TRBD1 or TRBD2 (5 bases each). Germline assignment: CDR1 MNHEY and CDR2 SVGAGI. V was trimmed by 2 bases and J by 1 base, leaving 6 bases between them. This CDR3 spans 15 amino acids. CDR3 sequence: CASSYGGSGANVLTF. The CDR3 DNA sequence: TGTGCCAGCAGTTACGGGGGATCTGGGGCCAACGTCCTGACTTTC.

The gene calls are TRBV13 and TRBJ1-4, with 8 bases fitting TRBD1. The CDR3 covers 14 residues. Germline V gene sequence: CDR1 PRHDT, CDR2 FYEKMQ (reference sequence). Trimming took 5 bases from V and 10 from J; bases not matched to a gene: 9. CDR3 sequence (DNA): TGTGCCAGCAGCCTGAGACAGGGGATGTCAAAACTGTTTTTT. Translating gives CASSLRQGMSKLFF.

This sequence joins TRBV29-1 and TRBJ2-2; 10 nucleotides match TRBD1. The CDR3 is made up of 14 amino acids. Germline V CDR1 and CDR2: SQVTM, ANQGSEA. J was trimmed by 0 bases and V by 7 bases; bases with no gene match: 2. This CDR3 reads CSGGTGANTGELFF. Written as DNA, the CDR3 is TGCAGCGGGGGGACAGGGGCGAACACCGGGGAGCTGTTTTTT.

The gene calls are TRBV30 and TRBJ1-4, with 7 nucleotides matching TRBD1. From germline, CDR1 is GTSNPN and CDR2 SVGIG (reference sequence). V was clipped by 5 bases and J by 5 bases; unmatched bases: 5. This CDR3 region has 13 residues. The CDR3 DNA reads TGTGCCTGGCGACAGGGTGGAAATGAAAAACTGTTTTTT. This gives the protein CAWRQGGNEKLFF.

This CDR3 is CASSLLTGNTGELFF. The DNA of the CDR3 is TGTGCCAGCAGCTTACTGACAGGGAACACCGGGGAGCTGTTTTTT. V is TRBV5-5 and J is TRBJ2-2; tentatively, D is TRBD1 (6 bases). This CDR3 has 15 amino acids. Germline CDR1 is SGHKS and CDR2 is YYEKEE (reference sequence). Trimming cost V 2 bases and J 1 base, with 9 bases left between them.

The chain combines TRBV5-4 with TRBJ2-1; D gene unclear. The CDR3 has 13 residues. Germline V CDR1 and CDR2: SGHNT, YYREEE (reference sequence). V lost 0 bases to trimming and J lost 12 bases, with 13 bases between them. CDR3 sequence (DNA): TGTGCCAGCAGCTTGGTGGGCGCGTCGGGGCAGTTCTTC. It is translated as CASSLVGASGQFF.

The genes are TRBV5-1 and TRBJ1-6, with a weak D call TRBD1 (5 bases). The CDR3 spans 16 residues. V lost 0 bases to trimming and J lost 0 bases, with 7 bases between them. Germline V gene data show CDR1 as SGHRS and CDR2 as YFSETQ. CDR3 in amino acids: CASSLGGSSYNSPLHF. Here the CDR3 DNA reads TGCGCCAGCAGCTTGGGGGGCAGCTCCTATAATTCACCCCTCCACTTT.

The chain carries TRBV18 and TRBJ2-1; D possibly corresponds to TRBD2 (6 bases). This CDR3 comprises 14 residues. The V and J ends lost 4 bases and 3 bases respectively, with 10 bases between them. Per germline, CDR1 KGHSH and CDR2 LQKENI. The CDR3 reads CASSRASVYNEQFF. The CDR3 nucleotides are TGTGCCAGCTCACGGGCTAGCGTCTACAATGAGCAGTTCTTC.

This clone was found once. The chain has TRBV28 and TRBJ1-1; no reliable D call. CDR1 and CDR2 (germline): MDHEN, SYDVKM. V was shortened by 2 bases and J by 0 bases, with 7 bases between the two germline ends. The CDR3 contains 14 residues. The CDR3: CASSLTMLNTEAFF. The CDR3 nucleotides are TGTGCCAGCAGTTTAACCATGCTGAACACTGAAGCTTTCTTT.

This clone was found once. The chain recombines TRBV5-5 with TRBJ2-1; no reliable D call. This CDR3 has 13 residues. Germline CDR1 reads SGHKS; CDR2 reads YYEKEE (reference sequence). V was clipped by 0 bases and J by 5 bases, with 6 bases between them. The CDR3, as DNA: TGTGCCAGCAGCTTGGACCTTAACAATGAGCAGTTCTTC. Its protein is CASSLDLNNEQFF.

V gene TRBV28 combines with J gene TRBJ2-2, with TRBD1 matching 9 bases. This CDR3 has 15 amino acids. Germline CDR1 MDHEN, CDR2 SYDVKM. Trimming took 8 bases from V and 6 from J; bases not matched to a gene: 10. The CDR3 here is CASRKPGQGAGELFF. The DNA of the CDR3 is TGTGCCAGCCGGAAGCCGGGACAGGGAGCCGGGGAGCTGTTTTTT.

V is TRBV18 and J is TRBJ1-6; D unresolved. Germline CDR1 KGHSH, CDR2 LQKENI. V was clipped by 5 bases and J by 4 bases, with 6 bases between them. The length of the CDR3 is 13 residues. CDR3 residues: CASSDSYNSPLHF. The CDR3 DNA sequence: TGTGCCAGCTCAGACTCTTATAATTCACCCCTCCACTTT.

The CDR3 here is CASSGTGYEQYF. DNA for the CDR3: TGTGCCAGCAGTGGAACTGGGTACGAGCAGTACTTC. V gene TRBV2 combines with J gene TRBJ2-7, with D unresolved. Deletions cut 4 bases from V and 4 bases from J, with 8 bases between. Germline V lookup: CDR1 SNHLY, CDR2 FYNNEI. CDR3 length: 12 amino acids. Full variable domain (missing parts from reference TRBV2 and TRBJ2-7): EPEVTQTPSHQVTQMGQEVILRCVPISNHLYFYWYRQILGQKVEFLVSFYNNEISEKSEIFDDQFSVERPDGSNFTLKIRSTKLEDSAMYFCASSGTGYEQYFGPGTRLTVT.

This clone was seen once. The chain is built from TRBV18 and TRBJ2-3, with D hard to call. This CDR3 is built from 14 residues. Deletions cut 3 bases from V and 2 bases from J, with 9 bases between. In germline, CDR1 is KGHSH, CDR2 LQKENI. In DNA form, the CDR3 reads TGTGCCAGCTCACCGGCGGTTATCACAGATACGCAGTATTTT. Amino acid sequence: CASSPAVITDTQYF.

V gene TRBV7-2 combines with J gene TRBJ2-3, with D unresolved. The germline CDR1 and CDR2 sequences are SGHTA and FQGNSA. The CDR3 has 15 residues. V was pared by 3 bases and J by 4 bases, with 14 bases between. The CDR3 DNA reads as TGTGCCAGCAGCTTTTTTGGGTCAGCTCCAGATACGCAGTATTTT. This translates into CASSFFGSAPDTQYF.

The chain carries TRBV19 and TRBJ1-2; 8 nucleotides agree with TRBD1. This CDR3 is 13 amino acids long. V shed 3 bases, J shed 7 bases, and the junction held 4 bases outside the gene matches. The V gene's germline CDR1 is LNHDA and CDR2 SQIVND (reference sequence). DNA of the CDR3: TGTGCCAGTAGTATGGGACAGGTCCGTGGCTACACCTTC. It yields the protein CASSMGQVRGYTF. The whole variable domain, filled in from reference TRBV19 and TRBJ1-2, reads DGGITQSPKYLFRKEGQNVTLSCEQNLNHDAMYWYRQDPGQGLRLIYYSQIVNDFQKGDIAEGYSVSREKKESFPLTVTSAQKNPTAFYLCASSMGQVRGYTFGSGTRLTVV.